This TCR beta chain was sequenced during a study of cytomegalovirus exposure and HLA in healthy donors. Overall study context: Roughly 179 million T cells yielded more than 90 million unique TCR beta sequences, as an earlier analysis found. General observations from the study: Further analysis was carried out later, and it showed several of the most significant clusters appearing linked to common viral pathogens.

Comment on this clone: The antigen is unknown.

PCR used 60 Vbeta primers and 13 Jbeta primers. Sequenced by immunoSEQ multiplex PCR; TCRdb stores in-frame clones only, minus some. The sample includes 100,000 to 150,000 clones, 75% to 90% of them seen just once. V shed 3 bases and J 4 bases; nucleotides not matched to a gene: 9. The CDR3 is made up of 16 amino acids. CDR1 and CDR2 from the germline V gene are SEHNR and FQNEAQ (reference sequence). The chain carries TRBV7-9 and TRBJ1-2; 9 nucleotides align to TRBD1. The TCR sequence derives from a man aged 30 to 39 in good health and CMV-seronegative. Specimen: PBMCs. The CDR3 sequence: CASSFRDRDLAYGYTF. The CDR3 DNA reads as TGTGCCAGCAGCTTCAGGGACAGGGATCTTGCCTATGGCTACACCTTC.